Listed here are 13 T cell receptor beta chains from one sample, sequenced in a study of blood T cell repertoires in COVID-19. Some clones are missing from TCRdb's copy, which holds only in-frame ones; the method was immunoSEQ multiplex PCR. The sample comprises approximately 190,000 clones, more than 70% of which are singletons, and around 6.6% rests with the top ten. The source material was peripheral blood. The receptor source for this set is a woman aged 40 to 50 who had recovered from COVID-19.

The J gene is TRBJ2-7, the V gene TRBV2, with 8 nucleotides matching TRBD2. Germline assignment: CDR1 SNHLY and CDR2 FYNNEI. Trimming at V came to 2 bases and at J to 2 bases, leaving 2 bases not matched to a gene. The CDR3 is made up of 14 amino acids. CDR3 nucleotides: TGTGCCAGCAGTGAAAGCGGGAGAGCCTACGAGCAGTACTTC. Protein product: CASSESGRAYEQYF.

This chain joins TRBV7-2 and TRBJ1-2, with 9 nucleotides matching TRBD1. The CDR3 covers 12 residues. CDR1 SGHTA and CDR2 FQGNSA come from the germline V gene. V lost 4 bases, J lost 13 bases, and 7 bases stayed unmatched. CDR3 nucleotide sequence: TGTGCCAGCAGCTACCGGGACAGGGAACCCACCTTC. It specifies CASSYRDREPTF.

V and J are TRBV7-2 and TRBJ1-1; D may be TRBD1 (6 bases). CDR1 SGHTA and CDR2 FQGNSA come from the germline V gene. The CDR3 runs 15 residues. Trimming removed 3 bases at V and 2 bases at J, with 13 bases between. CDR3 coding DNA: TGTGCCAGCAGCTTCGCCGGGACATCCAACACTGAAGCTTTCTTT. This sequence encodes CASSFAGTSNTEAFF.

This sequence joins TRBV18 and TRBJ1-1, with a tentative D call TRBD1 (6 bases). The germline gives CDR1 KGHSH, CDR2 LQKENI. The CDR3 contains 14 residues. V shed 1 base and J shed 3 bases, with 9 bases lying between them. The CDR3 DNA sequence: TGTGCCAGCTCACCACGGGGGCGGGACACTGAAGCTTTCTTT. This sequence encodes CASSPRGRDTEAFF.

The V call is TRBV27, the J call TRBJ2-7; 9 nucleotides match TRBD2. The CDR3 extends over 14 amino acids. CDR1 is MNHEY and CDR2 is SMNVEV in the germline V gene (reference sequence). Trimming cost V 2 bases and J 2 bases; bases outside gene matches: 1. The CDR3 loop reads CASSLERGAYEQYF. The DNA of the CDR3 is TGTGCCAGCAGTTTAGAGCGGGGGGCCTACGAGCAGTACTTC.

The gene calls are TRBV27 and TRBJ1-5, with 10 nucleotides matching TRBD1. This CDR3 is 13 amino acids long. Trimming cost V 5 bases and J 10 bases; bases outside gene matches: 5. Germline CDR1 is MNHEY and CDR2 is SMNVEV (reference sequence). In DNA form, the CDR3 reads TGTGCCAGCAGTCGGACAGGGGGTCGTCCCCAGCATTTT. Translated: CASSRTGGRPQHF.

This chain joins TRBV14 and TRBJ2-7, with 8 bases lining up with TRBD1. The CDR3 has 14 amino acids. V dropped 6 bases and J dropped 4; count of bases not matched to a gene: 8. The germline gives CDR1 SGHDN, CDR2 FVKESK. CDR3 DNA sequence: TGTGCCAGCAGTACCGGGACAGGACTTTACGAGCAGTACTTC. Translation gives CASSTGTGLYEQYF.

This sequence joins TRBV18 and TRBJ1-1, with TRBD1 identical over 9 bases. This CDR3 has 15 residues. The J segment lost 5 bases and the V segment lost 1 base, leaving 5 bases of the junction unmatched. Germline values: CDR1 KGHSH, CDR2 LQKENI. This chain's CDR3 is CASSPQGQGGTEAFF. The CDR3 DNA reads as TGTGCCAGCTCACCACAGGGACAGGGCGGGACTGAAGCTTTCTTT.

This chain joins TRBV7-8 and TRBJ2-2; D gene uncertain. Germline CDR1 reads SGHVS; CDR2 reads FQNEAQ. This CDR3 comprises 15 residues. Trimming took off 5 bases at V and 6 bases at J, with 16 bases between the two ends. The CDR3 here is CASSPQIAHAGELFF. The CDR3 DNA follows: TGTGCCAGCAGCCCCCAGATAGCCCACGCCGGGGAGCTGTTTTTT. Full variable domain (rest looked up from reference TRBV7-8 and TRBJ2-2): GAGVSQSPRYKVAKRGQDVALRCDPISGHVSLFWYQQALGQGPEFLTYFQNEAQLDKSGLPSDRFFAERPEGSVSTLKIQRTQQEDSAVYLCASSPQIAHAGELFFGEGSRLTVL.

This chain joins TRBV9 and TRBJ2-3, with TRBD2 matching over 7 bases. This CDR3 spans 15 amino acids. J lost 6 bases, V lost 0 bases, and 7 bases had no gene match. Germline CDR1 is SGDLS and CDR2 is YYNGEE. The CDR3 sequence: CASSVVSGGWDTQYF. The DNA of the CDR3 is TGTGCCAGCAGCGTAGTGTCGGGAGGTTGGGATACGCAGTATTTT.

J is TRBJ2-7 and V is TRBV6-2 or TRBV6-3; TRBD2 matches 12 bases. Germline values: CDR1 MNHEY, CDR2 SVGEGT. V lost 0 bases to trimming and J lost 2 bases; unmatched junction nucleotides: 5. This CDR3 has 17 residues. The CDR3 DNA sequence: TGTGCCAGCAGTTACTCAAGGACTAGCGGGGCCACCTACGAGCAGTACTTC. Translating gives CASSYSRTSGATYEQYF.

CDR3 in amino acids: CASSPDRGLDTQYF. CDR3 nucleotide sequence: TGTGCCAGCAGTCCGGACAGGGGGCTAGATACGCAGTATTTT. V is TRBV27 and J is TRBJ2-3, with 11 bases that match TRBD1. V was clipped by 5 bases and J by 5 bases; unmatched bases: 3. This CDR3 is built from 14 residues. Germline-derived CDR1 and CDR2 are MNHEY and SMNVEV (reference sequence).

This clone was seen more than once but under ten times. This chain connects TRBV28 to TRBJ1-2; D is possibly TRBD1 (5 bases). Germline V CDR1 and CDR2: MDHEN, SYDVKM. The V end was cut by 6 bases, the J end by 3 bases, with 8 bases between. The CDR3 runs to 12 residues. The CDR3 spells CASRQGDYGYTF. CDR3 bases: TGTGCCAGCAGGCAGGGTGACTATGGCTACACCTTC.